This TCR beta chain was captured by sequencing in a study of CD8+ T cells in alopecia areata. Comments on this clone: The target antigen is unknown.

General study findings and limits: Higher clonality was seen in lesional scalp than in normal scalp, especially in alopecia totalis/universalis. Normal skin's resident alphabeta T cells are sequenced alongside lesional scalp T cells.

The sequencing template was cDNA reverse transcribed from extracted RNA. Generated by immunoSEQ multiplex PCR, the TCRdb table keeps only in-frame clones and is missing some. This table has about 120,000 clones, roughly two thirds appearing once. The CDR3 is 17 amino acids. Trimming removed 0 bases from V and 3 bases from J, with 15 bases in between. Germline V CDR1 and CDR2: LGHNA, YSLEER. The source of this sequence is a human donor in good health. The chain uses TRBV4-3 and TRBJ1-5; D possibly corresponds to TRBD1 (5 bases). The sample comprised CD4+ T cells sorted from blood. The CDR3 protein is CASSQEGRMNLNQPQHF. The CDR3 bases are TGCGCCAGCAGCCAAGAGGGGCGGATGAATCTCAATCAGCCCCAGCATTTT.